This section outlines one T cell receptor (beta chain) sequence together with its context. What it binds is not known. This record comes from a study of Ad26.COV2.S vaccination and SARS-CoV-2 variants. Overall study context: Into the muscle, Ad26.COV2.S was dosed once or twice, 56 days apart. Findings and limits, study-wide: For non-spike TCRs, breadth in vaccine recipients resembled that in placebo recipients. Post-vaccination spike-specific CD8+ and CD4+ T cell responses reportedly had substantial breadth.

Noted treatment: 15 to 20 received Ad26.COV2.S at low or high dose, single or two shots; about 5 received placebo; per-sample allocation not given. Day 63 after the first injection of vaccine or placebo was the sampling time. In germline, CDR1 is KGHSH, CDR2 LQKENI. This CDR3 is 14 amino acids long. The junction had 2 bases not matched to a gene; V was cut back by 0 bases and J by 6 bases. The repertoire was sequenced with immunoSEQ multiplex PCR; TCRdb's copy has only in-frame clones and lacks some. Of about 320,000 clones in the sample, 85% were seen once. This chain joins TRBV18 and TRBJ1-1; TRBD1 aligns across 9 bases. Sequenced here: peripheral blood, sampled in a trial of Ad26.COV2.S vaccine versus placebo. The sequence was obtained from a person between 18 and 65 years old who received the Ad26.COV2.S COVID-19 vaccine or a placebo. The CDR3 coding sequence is TGTGCCAGCTCACCACCGGGACAGGGCCCTGAAGCTTTCTTT. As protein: CASSPPGQGPEAFF.